Shown below are 3 T cell receptor beta chains from a single sample sequenced in a study of CD4 T cells in relation to SARS-CoV-2 and coronaviruses (dated by TCRdb to the early 2020s). CD4+ T cells from unexposed donors were collected before the COVID-19 pandemic (2011-2018). After more than 9 days of culture, CD4+ T cells were isolated with the EasySep CD4+ T cell isolation kit. The library was produced with the immunoSEQ multiplex PCR assay. The table was pulled from immuneACCESS by TCRdb, which kept in-frame rearrangements only. Such tables lose some clones; where checked, under half of the loss comes from unresolved V genes, and the rest has no known cause. The sample includes tens of thousands of clones, with over 75% observed a single time. About 17% of the sample belongs to the ten largest clones. These receptors lack a known antigen. The source material was CD4+ T cells from PBMCs, cultured in vitro. The receptors here all came from a human donor in good health.

V is TRBV28 and J is TRBJ1-2; D is uncertain. CDR3 length: 12 amino acids. V was shortened by 7 bases and J by 8 bases, with 14 bases between the two germline ends. Germline V gene data show CDR1 as MDHEN and CDR2 as SYDVKM. The CDR3 coding sequence is TGTGCCAGCACGCATCAGTATGACGGCTACACCTTC. This translates into CASTHQYDGYTF.

This chain's CDR3 is CASSYLRGGYGYGYTF. The DNA of the CDR3 is TGTGCCAGCAGTTACCTTCGGGGAGGGTACGGCTATGGCTACACCTTC. This chain uses TRBV6-5 with TRBJ1-2; the D is unclear. Germline V gene lookup returns CDR1 MNHEY and CDR2 SVGAGI. Trimming removed 2 bases at V and 4 bases at J, with 17 bases between. This CDR3 has 16 residues.

CDR3 nucleotides: TGTGCCAGTAGTACAACTTGGGGGGGCGTTAGCAATCAGCCCCAGCATTTT. The encoded protein is CASSTTWGGVSNQPQHF. The chain couples TRBV19 to TRBJ1-5, with D perhaps matching TRBD1 (6 bases). V lost 4 bases and J lost 0, with 16 bases in between. CDR1 is LNHDA and CDR2 is SQIVND in the germline V gene (reference sequence). The CDR3 is made up of 17 amino acids.